The 3 T cell receptor beta chains given below trace back to one sample, sequenced in a study of blood T cell repertoires in COVID-19. The table came from immunoSEQ multiplex PCR; TCRdb's copy has only in-frame clones and leaves some out. The table lists around 100,000 clones, approximately 85% of them singletons. What was sequenced was peripheral blood. These receptors came from a man aged 35-49 years with acute or convalescent COVID-19.

The chain carries TRBV29-1 and TRBJ1-1; perhaps TRBD1 as D (6 bases). Deletions cut 0 bases from V and 10 bases from J, with 18 bases between. This CDR3 has 14 amino acids. Germline loops: CDR1 SQVTM, CDR2 ANQGSEA. CDR3 bases: TGCAGCGTTGAAGATCGCGGCAGGGGAGAGGGAGCTTTCTTT. Its translation is CSVEDRGRGEGAFF.

The rearrangement joins TRBV6-5 to TRBJ2-7; 7 nucleotides align to TRBD1. Trimming took 5 bases from V and 0 from J; bases not matched to a gene: 4. The germline V gene encodes CDR1 MNHEY and CDR2 SVGAGI. This CDR3 spans 14 amino acids. CDR3 residues: CASSNRDSSYEQYF. The CDR3 bases are TGTGCCAGCAGTAACCGGGACAGCTCCTACGAGCAGTACTTC.

CDR3 sequence: CASSQDQGSGQPQHF. The CDR3 DNA reads as TGTGCCAGCAGCCAAGATCAGGGGTCGGGTCAGCCCCAGCATTTT. The chain links TRBV3-1 (or the pseudogene TRBV3-2) to TRBJ1-5; D perhaps matches TRBD1 (6 bases). This CDR3 has 15 residues. CDR1 LGHDT and CDR2 YNNKEL come from the germline V gene (reference sequence). V was clipped by 0 bases and J by 6 bases, with 12 bases between them.